This entry lists 26 T cell receptor beta chains sequenced from one sample in a study of T cells after yellow fever vaccination (dated by TCRdb to between 2018 and 2021). The method was 5' RACE. Sequencing took place on an Illumina HiSeq 2500. TCRdb itself trimmed the public reads at Q25 with fastp, ran MiXCR and retained productive beta chains. Identical CDR3 protein sequences are pooled into one entry, listed with their most common genes and DNA. Recorded for this sample are around 360,000 distinct CDR3 sequences; 11% of them occurred a single time. The ten largest clones take up 18% of the sample. The sample's treatment or condition label, decoded: live attenuated yellow fever vaccine strain. The specimen comprised PBMCs, sampled on the day of the first yellow fever vaccination. Source of these receptors: a man younger than 35 who received the YFV17D yellow fever vaccine.

This clonotype occurred a few times. The rearrangement uses TRBV7-2 and TRBJ2-3, with a weak D call TRBD2 (6 bases). This CDR3 comprises 15 residues. Trimming stripped 7 bases from V and 1 base from J, with 15 bases between. From germline, CDR1 is SGHTA and CDR2 FQGNSA. The CDR3: CASIPGVGGTDTQYF. DNA for the CDR3: TGTGCCAGCATCCCGGGGGTTGGGGGCACAGATACGCAGTATTTT.

This rearrangement joins TRBV7-2 to TRBJ2-3, with a weak D call TRBD2 (7 bases). Per germline, CDR1 SGHTA and CDR2 FQGNSA. V was trimmed by 3 bases and J by 5 bases, leaving 15 bases between them. This CDR3 contains 15 residues. CDR3 region: CASSLIGGAGDTQYF. CDR3 nucleotide sequence: TGTGCCAGCAGCTTGATTGGGGGGGCGGGAGATACGCAGTATTTT.

The chain combines TRBV10-3 with TRBJ1-1; TRBD1 might be the D (6 bases). Trimming stripped 0 bases from V and 2 bases from J, with 7 bases between. Germline values: CDR1 ENHRY, CDR2 SYGVKD. CDR3 size: 14 residues. Here the CDR3 reads CAISESGANTEAFF. DNA for the CDR3: TGTGCCATCAGTGAGTCGGGGGCAAACACTGAAGCTTTCTTT.

This chain uses TRBV5-5 with TRBJ2-7, with D perhaps matching TRBD1 or TRBD2 (6 bases each). The CDR3 runs 14 residues. Germline V gives CDR1 SGHKS, CDR2 YYEKEE (reference sequence). Trimming took off 4 bases at V and 7 bases at J, with 18 bases between the two ends. The CDR3: CASSPEGGLREQYF. The CDR3 coding sequence is TGTGCCAGCAGCCCCGAAGGGGGGCTTAGGGAGCAGTACTTC.

This clonotype came up a few times. The chain couples TRBV2 to TRBJ2-7; no reliable D call. Trimming removed 1 base from V and 5 bases from J, with 9 bases in between. The CDR3 sequence is 13 residues long. Germline CDR1 is SNHLY and CDR2 is FYNNEI. CDR3 nucleotide sequence: TGTGCCAGCAGTGAAGGCCGAGTGGACGAGCAGTACTTC. This codes for CASSEGRVDEQYF.

The chain combines TRBV20-1 with TRBJ1-1; possible D gene TRBD1, 6 bases. There are 13 residues in the CDR3. Germline lookup yields CDR1 DFQATT and CDR2 SNEGSKA (reference sequence). V lost 0 bases, J lost 11 bases, and 16 bases lay in between. The CDR3 DNA reads as TGCAGTGCTAGAGAAGAGGGGGGCGGGTCGGCTTTCTTT. The encoded protein is CSAREEGGGSAFF.

This clonotype came up a few times. The V gene is TRBV7-6, the J gene TRBJ2-5, with 8 nucleotides matching TRBD1. The length of the CDR3 is 14 residues. Germline CDR1 and CDR2: SGHVS and FNYEAQ. V was pared by 5 bases and J by 4 bases, with 6 bases of the junction left unmatched. The CDR3 region is CASSGRTGTETQYF. The CDR3 DNA reads TGTGCCAGCAGCGGTCGGACAGGGACAGAGACCCAGTACTTC. The full variable domain, completed using reference TRBV7-6 and TRBJ2-5, is GAGVSQSPRYKVTKRGQDVALRCDPISGHVSLYWYRQALGQGPEFLTYFNYEAQQDKSGLPNDRFSAERPEGSISTLTIQRTEQRDSAMYRCASSGRTGTETQYFGPGTRLLVL.

This clonotype has more than one count but fewer than ten. The chain recombines TRBV29-1 with TRBJ2-2, with 7 bases lining up with TRBD1. V was pared by 4 bases and J by 6 bases, with 5 bases of the junction left unmatched. The germline gives CDR1 SQVTM, CDR2 ANQGSEA. This CDR3 is 13 amino acids long. The CDR3 DNA reads TGCAGCGTTGGACAGGGAGATTCCGGGGAGCTGTTTTTT. This sequence encodes CSVGQGDSGELFF.

The V and J genes are TRBV5-1 and TRBJ2-5; 11 nucleotides line up with TRBD2. The germline CDR1 and CDR2 sequences are SGHRS and YFSETQ. The CDR3 has 16 residues. Trimming took 2 bases from V and 2 from J; bases not matched to a gene: 5. CDR3 bases: TGCGCCAGCAGCTTACTGATAGCGGGGGGGCAAGAGACCCAGTACTTC. This translates into CASSLLIAGGQETQYF.

The J gene is TRBJ2-1, the V gene TRBV24-1; 16 positions agree with TRBD2. V shed 8 bases, J shed 0 bases, and the junction held 12 bases outside the gene matches. CDR3 length: 20 amino acids. Germline V CDR1 and CDR2: KGHDR, SFDVKD. CDR3 nucleotide sequence: TGTGCCACCAAAAACCCGGGACTAGCGGGGGGGCCTGTCTCCTACAATGAGCAGTTCTTC. Protein: CATKNPGLAGGPVSYNEQFF.

This clonotype turned up a few times. J is TRBJ2-7 and V is TRBV4-3; possible D gene TRBD2, 7 bases. The CDR3 is made up of 15 amino acids. Trimming took 2 bases from V and 4 from J, leaving 15 bases between them. Germline V lookup: CDR1 LGHNA, CDR2 YSLEER. This chain's CDR3 is CASSQSPGEGYEQYF. Written as DNA, the CDR3 is TGCGCCAGCAGCCAATCCCCAGGGGAGGGATACGAGCAGTACTTC.

The J gene is TRBJ1-2, the V gene TRBV20-1; the D gene is possibly TRBD1 (6 bases). The CDR3 length is 13 residues. The germline gives CDR1 DFQATT, CDR2 SNEGSKA (reference sequence). V dropped 5 bases and J dropped 11 bases, with 21 bases sitting between them. CDR3 bases: TGCAGTGCTTCGCAGACAGGCCATAGAGGGTACACCTTC. Its protein product is CSASQTGHRGYTF.

The chain is built from TRBV21-1 and TRBJ1-2; TRBD1, as called in the table, went unchecked against the DNA. TRBV21-1 is a recognized pseudogene. The CDR3 consists of 15 residues. For the CDR3, the DNA is TGTGCCAGCAGCTCCCCGGGGGGCCGCCGGTATGGCTACACCTTC. It specifies CASSSPGGRRYGYTF.

This clonotype has just a few counts. The chain employs TRBV6-2 or TRBV6-3 and TRBJ2-1; no definite D call. Trimming left V 2 bases short and J 9 bases short, with 14 bases between. Germline CDR1 MNHEY, CDR2 SVGEGT. The CDR3 contains 14 residues. The CDR3 DNA reads TGTGCCAGCAGTTACCCCAAACGAGGAAGTGAGCAGTTCTTC. Translating gives CASSYPKRGSEQFF.

The rearrangement links TRBV20-1 to TRBJ1-2; D perhaps matches TRBD1 (5 bases). The CDR3 spans 13 residues. Germline V gene sequence: CDR1 DFQATT, CDR2 SNEGSKA (reference sequence). V was pared by 6 bases and J by 4 bases, with 15 bases between. The CDR3 loop is CSARRQSPYGYTF. CDR3 sequence (DNA): TGCAGTGCGCGACGACAGTCCCCCTATGGCTACACCTTC.

This chain uses TRBV19 with TRBJ2-3; TRBD1 matches at 9 bases. This CDR3 comprises 16 residues. J gave up 4 bases and V 5 bases, and 10 bases lay outside the gene matches. Germline V gives CDR1 LNHDA, CDR2 SQIVND (reference sequence). In DNA form, the CDR3 reads TGTGCCAGTAGTGCCGAGACAGGGGGACTGTCAGATACGCAGTATTTT. This translates into CASSAETGGLSDTQYF.

This clonotype was picked up a small number of times. The gene calls are TRBV12-3 or TRBV12-4 and TRBJ2-2; TRBD2 matches 12 bases. The CDR3 contains 15 residues. The V gene end was trimmed by 4 bases and the J gene end by 6 bases; junction bases not matched to a gene: 3. The CDR3, as DNA: TGTGCCAGCAGTTCGGCTAGCGGGGGGGCCGGGGAGCTGTTTTTT. The encoded protein is CASSSASGGAGELFF.

The chain combines TRBV18 with TRBJ2-2, with 9 nucleotides matching TRBD1. Germline CDR1 is KGHSH and CDR2 is LQKENI. The CDR3 contains 15 residues. Trimming at V came to 3 bases and at J to 5 bases, leaving 4 bases not matched to a gene. CDR3: CASSPSDRGTGELFF. For the CDR3, the DNA is TGTGCCAGCTCACCGTCGGACAGGGGAACCGGGGAGCTGTTTTTT. Variable domain in full (rest from reference TRBV18 and TRBJ2-2): NAGVMQNPRHLVRRRGQEARLRCSPMKGHSHVYWYRQLPEEGLKFMVYLQKENIIDESGMPKERFSAEFPKEGPSILRIQQVVRGDSAAYFCASSPSDRGTGELFFGEGSRLTVL.

This rearrangement joins TRBV7-9 to TRBJ1-1; perhaps TRBD1 as D (6 bases). Germline-derived CDR1 and CDR2 are SEHNR and FQNEAQ (reference sequence). This CDR3 has 15 amino acids. V dropped 3 bases and J dropped 4 bases, with 15 bases sitting between them. The CDR3 region is CASSLDRPPPTEAFF. The CDR3 DNA is TGTGCCAGCAGCTTGGACAGACCACCCCCCACTGAAGCTTTCTTT.

In nucleotides, the CDR3 is TGTGCCATCAGTCGGGCGGGGGGCGTTGTCACAGATACGCAGTATTTT. It codes for CAISRAGGVVTDTQYF. The gene calls are TRBV10-3 and TRBJ2-3, with TRBD2 matching 8 bases. This CDR3 is built from 16 residues. CDR1 is ENHRY, CDR2 SYGVKD, per germline. The trim removed 5 bases at V and 2 bases at J, leaving 9 bases unmatched.

This clonotype was detected many times. The chain carries TRBV6-5 and TRBJ2-7, with a tentative D call TRBD1 (7 bases). Germline assignment: CDR1 MNHEY and CDR2 SVGAGI. The CDR3 sequence is 15 residues long. The germline V and J ends were trimmed by 2 bases and 6 bases, with 17 bases remaining between them. CDR3 nucleotide sequence: TGTGCCAGCAGTTACCGGGTGTCAGGGGGGCGCGAGCAGTACTTC. It codes for CASSYRVSGGREQYF.

This clonotype appeared many times. The CDR3 DNA reads as TGCGCCAGCAGCGCGCAGGGCCGAGGAAACTATGGCTACACCTTC. The encoded protein is CASSAQGRGNYGYTF. The chain uses TRBV5-1 and TRBJ1-2; maybe TRBD1 (5 bases). The ends were cut back, 4 bases at V and 2 bases at J, with 15 bases in the middle. Germline CDR1 and CDR2: SGHRS and YFSETQ. CDR3 length: 15 amino acids.

This clonotype was observed a handful of times. The chain combines TRBV7-8 with TRBJ1-3; TRBD1 is a possible D gene (5 bases). The CDR3 consists of 17 residues. Looked up from germline, CDR1 is SGHVS and CDR2 is FQNEAQ. V lost 5 bases to trimming and J lost 0 bases, with 17 bases between them. CDR3: CASSLFTGASSGNTIYF. The CDR3 coding sequence is TGTGCCAGCAGCCTATTCACTGGGGCCAGCTCTGGAAACACCATATATTTT.

J is TRBJ1-4 and V is TRBV7-9; weak D call: TRBD1 (5 bases). The germline CDR1 and CDR2 sequences are SEHNR and FQNEAQ (reference sequence). This CDR3 comprises 14 residues. V was trimmed by 8 bases and J by 4 bases, leaving 14 bases between them. CDR3 in DNA: TGTGCCAGCGGAGCCGTGGGGGTTAATGAAAAACTGTTTTTT. This gives the protein CASGAVGVNEKLFF.

J is TRBJ2-6 and V is TRBV6-2 or TRBV6-3; TRBD1 or TRBD2 may be the D gene (6 bases each). The V end lost 8 bases, the J end lost 4 bases, and 21 bases lay between the germline ends. Per germline, CDR1 MNHEY and CDR2 SVGEGT. This CDR3 is built from 17 residues. The CDR3 region is CASSRMPGARGANVLTF. The CDR3 coding sequence is TGTGCCAGCTCCAGAATGCCGGGGGCGAGAGGGGCCAACGTCCTGACTTTC.

This clonotype occurred a few times. The rearrangement links TRBV29-1 to TRBJ2-2; D may be TRBD1 or TRBD2 (5 bases each). The CDR3 contains 12 residues. Trimming removed 6 bases at V and 4 bases at J, with 9 bases between. Germline values: CDR1 SQVTM, CDR2 ANQGSEA. The CDR3: CSVWGSTGELFF. The CDR3 DNA is TGCAGCGTCTGGGGGTCCACCGGGGAGCTGTTTTTT.